These 25 T cell receptor beta chains originate from one sample sequenced in a study of blood T cell repertoires in COVID-19. TCRdb's table, derived via immunoSEQ multiplex PCR, lists solely in-frame clones and lacks some. The repertoire holds tens of thousands of clones, with 90% as singletons. Sample: peripheral blood. These TCRs come from a man aged 65 to 85 with acute or convalescent COVID-19.

The chain links TRBV7-9 to TRBJ1-1, with D possibly being TRBD1 (5 bases). Trimming pared 1 base from V and 1 base from J, leaving 7 bases between. Germline V CDR1 and CDR2: SEHNR, FQNEAQ (reference sequence). The CDR3 sequence is 14 residues long. CDR3 in amino acids: CASSLEGPNTEAFF. DNA for the CDR3: TGTGCCAGCAGCTTAGAGGGGCCGAACACTGAAGCTTTCTTT.

The CDR3 nucleotides are TGTGCCACCTCACGCGGGACTAGCGGTATAGATGAGCAGTTCTTC. Its protein is CATSRGTSGIDEQFF. The chain recombines TRBV19 with TRBJ2-1; TRBD2 matches 11 bases. The trim removed 10 bases at V and 8 bases at J, leaving 13 bases unmatched. The CDR3 extends over 15 amino acids. Germline CDR1 and CDR2: LNHDA and SQIVND (reference sequence).

This clone was counted between two and nine times. V usage is TRBV2 and J usage is TRBJ1-6; 7 nucleotides line up with TRBD1. The junction had 9 bases not matched to a gene; V was cut back by 6 bases and J by 7 bases. Germline V gene sequence: CDR1 SNHLY, CDR2 FYNNEI. This CDR3 contains 15 residues. CDR3 nucleotide sequence: TGTGCCAGCAGGGATACAGGGGTGAGAAATTCACCCCTCCACTTT. Protein: CASRDTGVRNSPLHF.

The V and J genes are TRBV28 and TRBJ2-7; TRBD2 matches 14 bases. CDR3 length equals 19 residues. In germline, CDR1 is MDHEN, CDR2 SYDVKM. After removal of 5 bases from V and 0 bases from J, the junction contained 12 bases not matched to a gene. CDR3 loop: CASSPATSGRAGNSYEQYF. The DNA for the CDR3 is TGTGCCAGCAGTCCCGCGACTAGCGGGAGGGCTGGGAACTCCTACGAGCAGTACTTC.

The chain combines TRBV19 with TRBJ1-5; 8 positions agree with TRBD1. CDR1 LNHDA and CDR2 SQIVND come from the germline V gene (reference sequence). CDR3 length: 13 residues. The junction had 7 bases not matched to a gene; V was cut back by 9 bases and J by 6 bases. For the CDR3, the DNA is TGTGCCAGCGAGGACAGGGTAGGTCAGCCCCAGCATTTT. Translating it yields CASEDRVGQPQHF. Together with reference TRBV19 and TRBJ1-5, the CDR3 gives the full variable domain: DGGITQSPKYLFRKEGQNVTLSCEQNLNHDAMYWYRQDPGQGLRLIYYSQIVNDFQKGDIAEGYSVSREKKESFPLTVTSAQKNPTAFYLCASEDRVGQPQHFGDGTRLSIL.

The V and J genes are TRBV29-1 and TRBJ2-3; TRBD1 matches at 9 bases. Looked up from germline, CDR1 is SQVTM and CDR2 is ANQGSEA. The CDR3 loop spans 14 amino acids. With 8 bases clipped from V and 7 bases from J, the junction kept 13 bases outside the gene matches. Here the CDR3 DNA reads TGCAGCAAATCCCCGGGACAGGGACCGTATACGCAGTATTTT. Its translation: CSKSPGQGPYTQYF.

This clone was counted once. The chain carries TRBV28 and TRBJ2-7, with a possible D match to TRBD2 (6 bases). The V end was cut by 7 bases, the J end by 0 bases, with 10 bases between. The CDR3 is 13 residues long. Germline assignment: CDR1 MDHEN and CDR2 SYDVKM. CDR3 sequence reads: CASISSDSYEQYF. CDR3 DNA sequence: TGTGCCAGCATTTCTAGCGACTCCTACGAGCAGTACTTC.

The table lists this clone with a count of one. The rearrangement joins TRBV5-4 to TRBJ2-3, with D maybe TRBD2 (5 bases). The CDR3 has 14 residues. Looked up from germline, CDR1 is SGHNT and CDR2 is YYREEE (reference sequence). V lost 2 bases and J lost 5, with 12 bases in between. The CDR3 sequence is CASSFPSREDTQYF. Here the CDR3 DNA reads TGTGCCAGCAGCTTTCCTAGCCGAGAAGATACGCAGTATTTT.

J is TRBJ2-1 and V is TRBV7-9; TRBD2 agrees at 8 bases. From germline, CDR1 is SEHNR and CDR2 FQNEAQ (reference sequence). This CDR3 is 16 amino acids long. The V gene end was trimmed by 4 bases and the J gene end by 6 bases; junction bases not matched to a gene: 11. DNA for the CDR3: TGTGCCAGCAGCTATGCCGGAGTAGCGGGATTCAATGAGCAGTTCTTC. Its protein is CASSYAGVAGFNEQFF.

V and J are TRBV3-1 (or the pseudogene TRBV3-2) and TRBJ2-3; 7 bases fit TRBD2. With 4 bases clipped from V and 6 bases from J, the junction kept 10 bases outside the gene matches. Germline V CDR1 and CDR2: LGHDT, YNNKEL (reference sequence). The CDR3 loop spans 15 amino acids. Written as DNA, the CDR3 is TGTGCCAGCAGCCTCATGAGACTAGCTGGTGATACGCAGTATTTT. Its translation is CASSLMRLAGDTQYF.

The chain has TRBV18 and TRBJ2-3; possibly TRBD1 for D (5 bases). Germline V CDR1 and CDR2: KGHSH, LQKENI. V was trimmed by 4 bases and J by 1 base, leaving 9 bases between them. The CDR3 is made up of 14 amino acids. CDR3 protein: CASSQLGGTDTQYF. CDR3 nucleotides: TGTGCCAGCTCACAGCTAGGGGGCACAGATACGCAGTATTTT.

This sequence joins TRBV7-9 and TRBJ1-1; D perhaps matches TRBD1 (5 bases). The CDR3 sequence is 14 residues long. Germline V gene lookup returns CDR1 SEHNR and CDR2 FQNEAQ (reference sequence). Trimming took 5 bases from V and 5 from J, leaving 15 bases between them. CDR3: CASSPRGGLTEAFF. The CDR3 coding sequence is TGTGCCAGCAGCCCGAGGGGAGGATTAACTGAAGCTTTCTTT.

J is TRBJ1-6 and V is TRBV2, with unresolved D. CDR1 and CDR2 (germline): SNHLY, FYNNEI. Trimming removed 1 base at V and 14 bases at J, with 6 bases between. The CDR3 extends over 11 amino acids. The CDR3 here is CASSEDMALHF. CDR3 in DNA: TGTGCCAGCAGTGAAGACATGGCCCTCCACTTT. Full variable domain (rest looked up from reference TRBV2 and TRBJ1-6): EPEVTQTPSHQVTQMGQEVILRCVPISNHLYFYWYRQILGQKVEFLVSFYNNEISEKSEIFDDQFSVERPDGSNFTLKIRSTKLEDSAMYFCASSEDMALHFGNGTRLTVT.

This sequence joins TRBV18 and TRBJ1-1, with D maybe TRBD1 (6 bases). V shed 3 bases and J shed 5 bases, with 22 bases lying between them. The CDR3 is 17 residues long. Per germline, CDR1 KGHSH and CDR2 LQKENI. CDR3 in amino acids: CASSPGTHREGSTEAFF. The CDR3 DNA reads as TGTGCCAGCTCACCGGGGACACACAGGGAGGGTTCGACTGAAGCTTTCTTT.

This chain uses TRBV11-2 with TRBJ1-6, with 8 bases lining up with TRBD1. The CDR3 length is 14 residues. Per the germline V gene, CDR1 is SGHAT and CDR2 is FQNNGV. V lost 5 bases to trimming and J lost 11 bases; unmatched junction nucleotides: 8. The CDR3 is CASSARTGKTPLHF. In DNA, the CDR3 is TGTGCCAGCAGCGCCCGGACAGGGAAGACACCCCTCCACTTT. Using reference TRBV11-2 and TRBJ1-6 for the parts outside the CDR3, the full variable domain is EAGVAQSPRYKIIEKRQSVAFWCNPISGHATLYWYQQILGQGPKLLIQFQNNGVVDDSQLPKDRFSAERLKGVDSTLKIQPAKLEDSAVYLCASSARTGKTPLHFGNGTRLTVT.

The chain is built from TRBV24-1 and TRBJ2-3, with TRBD2 matching 13 bases. Germline V lookup: CDR1 KGHDR, CDR2 SFDVKD. J was trimmed by 0 bases and V by 2 bases; bases with no gene match: 7. There are 19 residues in the CDR3. DNA of the CDR3: TGTGCCACCAGTGATTATCCCGGGACTAGCGGGACCAGCACAGATACGCAGTATTTT. Translation gives CATSDYPGTSGTSTDTQYF.

The gene calls are TRBV24-1 and TRBJ2-4; 12 positions agree with TRBD1. V dropped 5 bases and J dropped 6; count of bases not matched to a gene: 7. Germline V gene sequence: CDR1 KGHDR, CDR2 SFDVKD. The CDR3 length is 16 residues. CDR3 sequence reads: CATSGPGQGAGNIQYF. The CDR3 DNA sequence: TGTGCCACCAGTGGTCCGGGACAGGGGGCGGGAAACATTCAGTACTTC.

The V gene is TRBV18, the J gene TRBJ2-7, with D possibly matching TRBD2 (5 bases). Trimming left V 3 bases short and J 0 bases short, with 15 bases between. CDR1 KGHSH and CDR2 LQKENI come from the germline V gene. CDR3 size: 16 residues. This CDR3 is CASSPKSGISSYEQYF. Written as DNA, the CDR3 is TGTGCCAGCTCACCCAAGTCCGGGATTAGCTCCTACGAGCAGTACTTC. The full variable domain, rest sourced from reference TRBV18 and TRBJ2-7, is NAGVMQNPRHLVRRRGQEARLRCSPMKGHSHVYWYRQLPEEGLKFMVYLQKENIIDESGMPKERFSAEFPKEGPSILRIQQVVRGDSAAYFCASSPKSGISSYEQYFGPGTRLTVT.

The chain carries TRBV28 and TRBJ1-4; D is unresolved. The V end lost 3 bases, the J end lost 0 bases, and 8 bases lay between the germline ends. The CDR3 consists of 15 residues. In germline, CDR1 is MDHEN, CDR2 SYDVKM. The CDR3 DNA is TGTGCCAGCAGTTTTACCACAGCAACTAATGAAAAACTGTTTTTT. This gives the protein CASSFTTATNEKLFF.

The V gene is TRBV28, the J gene TRBJ2-7; the D gene is possibly TRBD1 (7 bases). The germline V and J ends were trimmed by 3 bases and 6 bases, with 9 bases remaining between them. This CDR3 comprises 12 residues. Per the germline V gene, CDR1 is MDHEN and CDR2 is SYDVKM. The CDR3 bases are TGTGCCAGCAGTTTTCAGGGGGGCGAGCAGTACTTC. This sequence encodes CASSFQGGEQYF.

V is TRBV6-5 and J is TRBJ1-1; D is perhaps TRBD1 (6 bases). This CDR3 spans 16 amino acids. V lost 4 bases and J 5 bases, leaving 20 bases between the germline ends. Looked up from germline, CDR1 is MNHEY and CDR2 is SVGAGI. This chain's CDR3 is CASSSTRLQGKTEAFF. The DNA for the CDR3 is TGTGCCAGCAGTTCTACTCGATTACAGGGTAAGACTGAAGCTTTCTTT.

The rearrangement links TRBV10-1 to TRBJ2-4; D is perhaps TRBD2 (5 bases). This CDR3 comprises 15 residues. Per germline, CDR1 WNHNN and CDR2 SYGVQD (reference sequence). V was shortened by 7 bases and J by 2 bases, with 15 bases between the two germline ends. The CDR3 sequence: CASKKPPGTKNIQYF. CDR3 coding DNA: TGCGCCAGCAAGAAACCTCCGGGAACCAAAAACATTCAGTACTTC.

The J gene is TRBJ1-4, the V gene TRBV29-1; D is possibly TRBD1 (5 bases). Trimming took off 5 bases at V and 6 bases at J, with 16 bases between the two ends. Germline values: CDR1 SQVTM, CDR2 ANQGSEA. The CDR3 runs to 14 residues. CDR3 protein: CSVITGGAHEKLFF. For the CDR3, the DNA is TGCAGCGTTATAACAGGAGGGGCGCATGAAAAACTGTTTTTT. Looking up the rest from reference TRBV29-1 and TRBJ1-4 gives the full variable domain: SAVISQKPSRDICQRGTSLTIQCQVDSQVTMMFWYRQQPGQSLTLIATANQGSEATYESGFVIDKFPISRPNLTFSTLTVSNMSPEDSSIYLCSVITGGAHEKLFFGSGTQLSVL.

The J gene is TRBJ2-7, the V gene TRBV5-1; 8 bases are shared with TRBD2. Germline loops: CDR1 SGHRS, CDR2 YFSETQ. The V and J ends lost 4 bases and 2 bases, in that order; junction bases with no gene match: 5. The CDR3 runs to 14 residues. The CDR3 DNA reads as TGCGCCAGCAGCGGTAGCGGGACCACCTACGAGCAGTACTTC. Translating it yields CASSGSGTTYEQYF.

The chain links TRBV4-3 to TRBJ1-1, with 10 bases identical to TRBD1. Germline-derived CDR1 and CDR2 are LGHNA and YSLEER. V gave up 0 bases and J gave up 6 bases; unmatched junction bases: 10. The CDR3 has 17 residues. The CDR3 nucleotides are TGCGCCAGCAGCCAAGATACGACAGGGGGCAAAGCATCTGAAGCTTTCTTT. It yields the protein CASSQDTTGGKASEAFF.